A selection of T cell receptor beta chains follows, all from one sample in a study of shared clonotypes between healthy human individuals. Profiled with immunoSEQ multiplex PCR; TCRdb holds only in-frame clones, not every one. The sample has about 560,000 clones, roughly 72% seen once. Sample: PBMCs. These receptors all come from a woman in her forties in good health. Some clones in this sample may be carry-over from other donors' samples. Both conserved end residues are part of each CDR3. A D gene is named only where the DNA matches it firmly. A row's size may be missing; if present it is once, few, many or a size class.

CDR3nt	CDR3aa	v_gene	d_gene	abundance	j_gene
TGCGCCAGCAGCTATTCCTCCTTCAATGAGCAGTTCTTC	CASSYSSFNEQFF	TRBV5-1	.	.	TRBJ2-1
TGTGCCAGCAGCTCGATCCGGGACTTAGAAAAACTGTTTTTT	CASSSIRDLEKLFF	TRBV11-2	.	.	TRBJ1-4
TGTGCCAGCAGCTTGGCCGATACGCAGTATTTT	CASSLADTQYF	TRBV5-8	.	.	TRBJ2-3
TGCGCCAGCAGCACCACCCCTACTAGCGGGGGATCCTACAATGAGCAGTTCTTC	CASSTTPTSGGSYNEQFF	TRBV5-1	TRBD2	.	TRBJ2-1
TGTGCCAGCAGTACGGACAGTCGTGGCACCGGGGAGCTGTTTTTT	CASSTDSRGTGELFF	TRBV6-5	.	.	TRBJ2-2
TGTGCCAGCAGCTCCGTACTTGACGAGCAGTACTTC	CASSSVLDEQYF	TRBV5-4	.	once	TRBJ2-7
TGTGCCAGCGGGGGACAGACAGATACGCAGTATTTT	CASGGQTDTQYF	TRBV6-5	TRBD1	.	TRBJ2-3
TGTGCCAGCAGCCAAGACCGAGGGGCTGGGGCCAACGTCCTGACTTTC	CASSQDRGAGANVLTF	TRBV4-2	.	.	TRBJ2-6
TGTGCCAGCAGTGACAGGGGCGTAAACATTCAGTACTTC	CASSDRGVNIQYF	TRBV2	.	.	TRBJ2-4
TGTGCCAGCAGCCAAGGGAACGACCTAAACGAGCAGTACTTC	CASSQGNDLNEQYF	TRBV4-2	.	.	TRBJ2-7
TGTGCCAGCAGTCACAGAGGGCCTTCCTACGAGCAGTACTTC	CASSHRGPSYEQYF	TRBV28	.	.	TRBJ2-7
TGTGCCACCAGCAGAGACAGGCGCTACGAGCAGTACTTC	CATSRDRRYEQYF	TRBV15	.	once	TRBJ2-7
TGTGCCAGCGTATTTTTGTCGGGGAATCAGCCCCAGCATTTT	CASVFLSGNQPQHF	TRBV28	.	.	TRBJ1-5
TGTGCCAGCAGTTATTCGAATAGTGGCAGGGGGCAGGGGAATGAGCAGTTCTTC	CASSYSNSGRGQGNEQFF	TRBV6-9	TRBD1	.	TRBJ2-1
TGTGCCAGCAGCCCCCGGACAGGGGTATACGAGCAGTACTTC	CASSPRTGVYEQYF	TRBV9	TRBD1	.	TRBJ2-7
TGTGCCTGGTCCCCGGGGGTTCCCGTGGGAGCGGGAGCCCGGCAGTTCTTC	CAWSPGVPVGAGARQFF	TRBV30	TRBD2	.	TRBJ2-1
TGCAGTGCTGGGGTGGACACTGAAGCTTTCTTT	CSAGVDTEAFF	TRBV20-1	.	once	TRBJ1-1
TGTGCCAGCAGCCAAGAGCAGGGGGGATGGTCTGAAGCTTTCTTT	CASSQEQGGWSEAFF	TRBV4-2	TRBD1	.	TRBJ1-1
TGCAGCGTTGAAGCAACCGCCGGGACTCTCTTGAGCACAGATACGCAGTATTTT	CSVEATAGTLLSTDTQYF	TRBV29-1	.	few	TRBJ2-3
TGTGCCAGCAGCTTGCTAGCAGGAGTCTCCTACGAGCAGTACTTC	CASSLLAGVSYEQYF	TRBV5-4	.	.	TRBJ2-7
TGTGCCAGCACCATCCCTCGGGGTACGCCGGGCGAGCAGTACTTC	CASTIPRGTPGEQYF	TRBV28	.	.	TRBJ2-7
TGTGCCAGCTCACCATATCGGCGGGGCCCCGGGGAGCTGTTTTTT	CASSPYRRGPGELFF	TRBV18	.	.	TRBJ2-2
TGTGCCAGCCGGGACAGGGGAAGTAATGAGCAGTTCTTC	CASRDRGSNEQFF	TRBV11-1	TRBD1	.	TRBJ2-1
TGTGCCAGTAGTCCCTTAAGTAGCGTCCATGAGCAGTTCTTC	CASSPLSSVHEQFF	TRBV19	.	.	TRBJ2-1
TGCGCCAGCAGTGTAGCGGGACGGGCCTACGAGCAGTACTTC	CASSVAGRAYEQYF	TRBV5-1	TRBD2	once	TRBJ2-7
TGTGCCAGCAGCCGTGGCAGGGGGACCGTCGGCTACACCTTC	CASSRGRGTVGYTF	TRBV6-5	TRBD1	.	TRBJ1-2
TGTGCCAGTAGCCCCAGCGGGAGGGCCAGGGCCTACGAGCAGTACTTC	CASSPSGRARAYEQYF	TRBV19	TRBD2	few	TRBJ2-7
TGTGCCAGCAGCCGGGGCACTAGCGGCAATGAGCAGTTCTTC	CASSRGTSGNEQFF	TRBV25-1	TRBD2	.	TRBJ2-1
TGTGCCAGTAGTATAGGACAGGGGTTGAATCAGCCCCAGCATTTT	CASSIGQGLNQPQHF	TRBV19	TRBD1	once	TRBJ1-5
TGTGCCAGCAGTGTTGGTTTAGGAACCTACGAGCAGTACTTC	CASSVGLGTYEQYF	TRBV2	.	.	TRBJ2-7
TGTGCCAGTAGTATTCGCGGACAGAATCAGCCCCAGCATTTT	CASSIRGQNQPQHF	TRBV19	.	.	TRBJ1-5
TGTGCCAGCAGCTCGGGACAGGGCGGGGCCGGGGAGCTGTTTTTT	CASSSGQGGAGELFF	TRBV7-3	TRBD1	.	TRBJ2-2
TGTGCCAGCTCACCACCGACTGACTCTGGGGCCAACGTCCTGACTTTC	CASSPPTDSGANVLTF	TRBV18	.	.	TRBJ2-6
TGTGCCAGCAGCCCCGGGACAGGGTTGGGTCTAATAAGCTATGGCTACACCTTC	CASSPGTGLGLISYGYTF	TRBV7-2	TRBD1	few	TRBJ1-2
TGTGCCAGCTCACCGAGTACCACGGCCACCGGGGAGCTGTTTTTT	CASSPSTTATGELFF	TRBV18	.	many	TRBJ2-2
TGTGCCAGCACTGAACTTAGCCCCCGAGGGGCCAACGTCCTGACTTTC	CASTELSPRGANVLTF	TRBV2	.	.	TRBJ2-6
TGCAGCGTCGCCGGGACTAGCAAGTACCAAGAGACCCAGTACTTC	CSVAGTSKYQETQYF	TRBV29-1	TRBD2	.	TRBJ2-5
TGTGCCAGCAGGCCTATAGCGGGAGGGGAAGAGACCCAGTACTTC	CASRPIAGGEETQYF	TRBV6-6	TRBD2	.	TRBJ2-5
TGTGCCAGCAGTTCCGCTCAGGGAATTTCACCCCTCCACTTT	CASSSAQGISPLHF	TRBV28	.	.	TRBJ1-6
TGTGCCAGAAAAGACAGGGGGGCCACTGAAGCTTTCTTT	CARKDRGATEAFF	TRBV2	TRBD1	.	TRBJ1-1
TGTGCCTGGAGTACGGGACTAGCGGGCTACAATGAGCAGTTCTTC	CAWSTGLAGYNEQFF	TRBV30	TRBD2	.	TRBJ2-1
TGTGCCAGCGCTCGGACAGGGACGATTGGCTACACCTTC	CASARTGTIGYTF	TRBV7-9	TRBD1	.	TRBJ1-2
TGTGCCAGTAGTATCCGGGAGGCCAATGTTGGGCAGTTCTTC	CASSIREANVGQFF	TRBV19	TRBD2	.	TRBJ2-1
TGTGCCAGCAGCTTAGGGACAGGGTTCGATACGCAGTATTTT	CASSLGTGFDTQYF	TRBV7-6	TRBD1	.	TRBJ2-3
TGTGCCAGTAGTATAGCCCTAGCGGGAGGGAACCACGAGCAGTACTTC	CASSIALAGGNHEQYF	TRBV19	TRBD2	many	TRBJ2-7
TGTGCCAGCAGCCTCAGCGGCTCGGCCGGGGAGCTGTTTTTT	CASSLSGSAGELFF	TRBV7-3	.	.	TRBJ2-2
TGTGCCAGCAGTGATTGGACGTCGTCTGAGCAGTTCTTC	CASSDWTSSEQFF	TRBV6-1	.	few	TRBJ2-1
TGCGCCAGCCGGGCCTCGAACACTGAAGCTTTCTTT	CASRASNTEAFF	TRBV10-2	.	few	TRBJ1-1
TGTGCCACCAGCCCAGGGCCGGCAAGGGGCTATGGCTACACCTTC	CATSPGPARGYGYTF	TRBV15	.	.	TRBJ1-2